The entry that follows covers one TCR beta chain sequence. Its matching antigen is unknown. This sample was included in a study of T cells in lung cancer brain metastases. Background on the study: A median roughly 300 days separated primary and brain metastasis sampling. Whole-study findings and limits: FFPE DNA fragmentation may have prevented retrieving the complete T cell repertoire.

Patients had either synchronous oligometastatic disease or delayed solitary brain metastasis recurrence. Exclusion applied to anyone with multiple prior malignancies. Sequencing used immunoSEQ multiplex PCR; TCRdb keeps in-frame clones, though not all of them. The sample lists about 4,800 clones; about 85% were seen once. The TCR was taken from a woman in her fifties or sixties with non-small cell lung cancer. The sample consisted of tumor tissue from the primary lung tumor.

The CDR3 is CASSQFRGGGETQYF. As DNA, the CDR3 is TGTGCCAGCAGTCAATTCAGGGGAGGGGGAGAGACCCAGTACTTC. The rearrangement links TRBV14 to TRBJ2-5; a possible D gene is TRBD2 (7 bases). V was trimmed by 6 bases and J by 4 bases, leaving 18 bases between them. CDR1 and CDR2 (germline): SGHDN, FVKESK. The CDR3 covers 15 residues. Using reference TRBV14 and TRBJ2-5 for the parts outside the CDR3, the full variable domain is EAGVTQFPSHSVIEKGQTVTLRCDPISGHDNLYWYRRVMGKEIKFLLHFVKESKQDESGMPNNRFLAERTGGTYSTLKVQPAELEDSGVYFCASSQFRGGGETQYFGPGTRLLVL.